Listed here are 14 T cell receptor beta chains from one sample, sequenced in a study of shared clonotypes between healthy human individuals. Produced via immunoSEQ multiplex PCR; TCRdb's table is partial and in-frame only. The data hold 2 million to 3 million clones, with roughly 93% observed a single time. The sample taken for sequencing was naive CD4+ T cells from PBMCs. Subset described: CD45RA+ positively selected. The receptor source for this set is a man aged 18 to 35 in good health. Some clones in this sample may be carry-over from other donors' samples.

This clone was seen a few times. The chain uses TRBV2 and TRBJ2-2; D ambiguous. The germline V gene has CDR1 SNHLY and CDR2 FYNNEI. This CDR3 is built from 15 residues. V lost 4 bases to trimming and J lost 2 bases, with 11 bases between them. The CDR3 is CASSGMGRNTGELFF. CDR3 in DNA: TGTGCCAGCAGTGGGATGGGCAGAAACACCGGGGAGCTGTTTTTT.

V gene TRBV9 combines with J gene TRBJ2-5; a weak D match, TRBD2 (6 bases). The ends were cut back, 3 bases at V and 4 bases at J, with 13 bases in the middle. Germline V gives CDR1 SGDLS, CDR2 YYNGEE. This CDR3 contains 14 residues. Here the CDR3 DNA reads TGTGCCAGCAGCGCATACCGGGGAGGAGAGACCCAGTACTTC. It is translated as CASSAYRGGETQYF.

The count of this clone is one. The chain joins TRBV6-1 to TRBJ1-5; no clear D. The CDR3 loop spans 16 amino acids. From germline, CDR1 is MNHNS and CDR2 SASEGT. V dropped 3 bases and J dropped 1 base, with 13 bases sitting between them. The CDR3 loop is CASSDSGLGSNQPQHF. CDR3 coding DNA: TGTGCCAGCAGTGATTCCGGGCTAGGCAGCAATCAGCCCCAGCATTTT.

The chain recombines TRBV28 with TRBJ2-7; D is undetermined. The V end lost 5 bases, the J end lost 2 bases, and 10 bases lay between the germline ends. The germline gives CDR1 MDHEN, CDR2 SYDVKM. The CDR3 spans 13 residues. The CDR3 bases are TGTGCCAGCAGTCCGACGGACCCCTACGAGCAGTACTTC. As protein: CASSPTDPYEQYF.

This chain connects TRBV5-1 to TRBJ2-5; D not certain. This CDR3 is built from 14 residues. Trimming took off 0 bases at V and 10 bases at J, with 16 bases between the two ends. Germline V gene data show CDR1 as SGHRS and CDR2 as YFSETQ. The chain's CDR3 is CASSLVPGPKDQYF. The DNA of the CDR3 is TGCGCCAGCAGCTTGGTCCCAGGTCCTAAGGACCAGTACTTC.

This chain's CDR3 is CASSELVSYGNEQFF. The DNA for the CDR3 is TGTGCCAGCAGTGAACTAGTTTCCTATGGGAATGAGCAGTTCTTC. The chain couples TRBV25-1 to TRBJ2-1; unclear D gene. CDR1 is MGHDK and CDR2 is SYGVNS in the germline V gene. CDR3 size: 15 residues. The V end lost 2 bases, the J end lost 7 bases, and 15 bases lay between the germline ends.

Here the CDR3 reads CASSWETETATNEKLFF. The CDR3 DNA is TGTGCCAGCAGTTGGGAGACGGAGACCGCAACTAATGAAAAACTGTTTTTT. This chain connects TRBV27 to TRBJ1-4; the D is unclear. The CDR3 is made up of 17 amino acids. The V end lost 4 bases, the J end lost 0 bases, and 15 bases lay between the germline ends. Germline V lookup: CDR1 MNHEY, CDR2 SMNVEV (reference sequence).

As concerns this clone: Other DNA sequences within the sample encode an identical CDR3. The genes are TRBV2 and TRBJ2-3; no clear D. CDR1 is SNHLY and CDR2 is FYNNEI in the germline V gene. The V end lost 3 bases, the J end lost 0 bases, and 4 bases lay between the germline ends. CDR3 length equals 13 residues. CDR3 region: CASSDISTDTQYF. CDR3 DNA: TGTGCCAGCAGTGATATCAGCACAGATACGCAGTATTTT.

A remark on this clone: Other DNA sequences in the sample encode the same CDR3. The rearrangement links TRBV7-2 to TRBJ2-1; TRBD2 matches 15 bases. V lost 5 bases to trimming and J lost 7 bases; unmatched junction nucleotides: 3. Germline assignment: CDR1 SGHTA and CDR2 FQGNSA. The CDR3 spans 15 residues. The CDR3 nucleotides read TGTGCCAGCAGCACAGGACTAGCGGGAGGGAATGAGCAGTTCTTC. This encodes CASSTGLAGGNEQFF.

CDR3 loop: CASSLSARGNTEAFF. CDR3 coding DNA: TGTGCCAGCAGCTTAAGCGCCAGGGGGAACACTGAAGCTTTCTTT. This chain links TRBV5-5 with TRBJ1-1; a possible D gene is TRBD1 (6 bases). The V and J ends lost 2 bases and 1 base respectively, with 12 bases between them. CDR3 length: 15 amino acids. Germline-derived CDR1 and CDR2 are SGHKS and YYEKEE (reference sequence).

The CDR3 protein is CAWGTSRTGSYGYTF. CDR3 bases: TGTGCCTGGGGAACCTCTAGGACCGGGAGCTATGGCTACACCTTC. The chain joins TRBV30 to TRBJ1-2; D is ambiguous. From germline, CDR1 is GTSNPN and CDR2 SVGIG (reference sequence). V was pared by 5 bases and J by 4 bases, with 20 bases between. The CDR3 has 15 residues.

The chain is built from TRBV12-5 and TRBJ2-3; 8 nucleotides line up with TRBD1. Germline trimming cut 5 bases from V and 1 base from J; bases unmatched to any gene: 2. The germline gives CDR1 LGHNT, CDR2 FRNRAP. The CDR3 is 14 residues long. Here the CDR3 DNA reads TGTGCTAGTGGTGAGGGACAGGGCACAGATACGCAGTATTTT. Amino acid sequence: CASGEGQGTDTQYF.

V gene TRBV11-2 combines with J gene TRBJ2-3; D perhaps matches TRBD1 (6 bases). Trimming took 0 bases from V and 2 from J, leaving 12 bases between them. The CDR3 is 16 residues long. Germline loops: CDR1 SGHAT, CDR2 FQNNGV. CDR3 nucleotide sequence: TGTGCCAGCAGCTTAGATTTGGGGGCTACCACAGATACGCAGTATTTT. Protein: CASSLDLGATTDTQYF.

The rearrangement links TRBV28 to TRBJ2-7; a weak D match, TRBD1 (7 bases). This CDR3 is 15 amino acids long. The germline V gene encodes CDR1 MDHEN and CDR2 SYDVKM. Trimming removed 5 bases at V and 0 bases at J, with 14 bases between. CDR3 sequence: CASSAGTAGSYEQYF. In DNA, the CDR3 is TGTGCCAGCAGTGCCGGGACAGCGGGCTCCTACGAGCAGTACTTC.